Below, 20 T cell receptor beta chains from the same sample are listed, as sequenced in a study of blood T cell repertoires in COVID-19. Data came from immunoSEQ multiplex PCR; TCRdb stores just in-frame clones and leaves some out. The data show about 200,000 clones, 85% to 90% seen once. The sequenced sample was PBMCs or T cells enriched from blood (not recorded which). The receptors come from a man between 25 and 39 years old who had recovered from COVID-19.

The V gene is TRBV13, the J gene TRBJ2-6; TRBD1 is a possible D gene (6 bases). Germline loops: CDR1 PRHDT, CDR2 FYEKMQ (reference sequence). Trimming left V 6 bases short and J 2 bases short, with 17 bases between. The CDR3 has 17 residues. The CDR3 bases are TGTGCCAGCAGTTCGACAGGCCCAGGGGCTGGGGCCAACGTCCTGACTTTC. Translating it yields CASSSTGPGAGANVLTF.

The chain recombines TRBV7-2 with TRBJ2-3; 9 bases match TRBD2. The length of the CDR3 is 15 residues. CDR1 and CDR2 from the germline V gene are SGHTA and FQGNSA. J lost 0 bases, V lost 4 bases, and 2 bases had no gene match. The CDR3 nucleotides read TGTGCCAGCAGCTGGACTAGCGCTAGCACAGATACGCAGTATTTT. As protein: CASSWTSASTDTQYF.

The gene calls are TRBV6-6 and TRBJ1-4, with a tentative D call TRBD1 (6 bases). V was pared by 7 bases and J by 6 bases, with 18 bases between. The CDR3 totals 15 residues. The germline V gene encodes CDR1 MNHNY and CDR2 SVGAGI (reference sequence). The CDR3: CASTQGQGLYEKLFF. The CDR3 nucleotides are TGTGCCAGCACCCAAGGGCAGGGGCTTTATGAAAAACTGTTTTTT.

The CDR3 nucleotides are TGTGCCAGCAGTACCCGGTGGACTAGCGGGGCTAACCCCTACAATGAGCAGTTCTTC. Translating it yields CASSTRWTSGANPYNEQFF. The J gene is TRBJ2-1, the V gene TRBV28, with 12 bases aligning to TRBD2. CDR1 and CDR2 (germline): MDHEN, SYDVKM. The CDR3 sequence is 19 residues long. The V segment lost 5 bases and the J segment 2 bases; nucleotides outside the gene matches: 13.

The CDR3 region has the DNA TGCGCCAGCACCGGGACTAGCGGGAATAGTGAGCAGTTCTTC. Translated, it gives CASTGTSGNSEQFF. V usage is TRBV5-1 and J usage is TRBJ2-1, with 13 positions matching TRBD2. J gave up 9 bases and V 6 bases, and 6 bases lay outside the gene matches. Germline assignment: CDR1 SGHRS and CDR2 YFSETQ. This CDR3 spans 14 amino acids.

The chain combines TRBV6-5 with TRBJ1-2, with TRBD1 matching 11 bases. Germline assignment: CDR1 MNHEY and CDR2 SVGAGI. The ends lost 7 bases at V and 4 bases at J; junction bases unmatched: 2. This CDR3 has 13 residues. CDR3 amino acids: CASTGQGVYGYTF. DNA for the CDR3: TGTGCCAGCACGGGACAGGGGGTCTATGGCTACACCTTC.

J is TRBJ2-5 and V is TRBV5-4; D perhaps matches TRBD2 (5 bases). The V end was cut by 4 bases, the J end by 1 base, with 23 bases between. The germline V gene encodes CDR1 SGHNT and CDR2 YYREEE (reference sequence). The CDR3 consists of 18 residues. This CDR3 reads CASSQSPPGGGLQETQYF. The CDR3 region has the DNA TGTGCCAGCAGCCAGAGTCCCCCTGGAGGAGGCCTCCAAGAGACCCAGTACTTC.

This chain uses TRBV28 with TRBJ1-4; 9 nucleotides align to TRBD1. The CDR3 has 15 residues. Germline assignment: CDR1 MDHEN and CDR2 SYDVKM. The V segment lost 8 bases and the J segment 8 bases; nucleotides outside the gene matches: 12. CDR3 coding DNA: TGTGCCAGCCGGCCGGGGGACAGGGAAGGGGAAAAACTGTTTTTT. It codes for CASRPGDREGEKLFF. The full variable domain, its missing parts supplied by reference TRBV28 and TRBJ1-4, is DVKVTQSSRYLVKRTGEKVFLECVQDMDHENMFWYRQDPGLGLRLIYFSYDVKMKEKGDIPEGYSVSREKKERFSLILESASTNQTSMYLCASRPGDREGEKLFFGSGTQLSVL.

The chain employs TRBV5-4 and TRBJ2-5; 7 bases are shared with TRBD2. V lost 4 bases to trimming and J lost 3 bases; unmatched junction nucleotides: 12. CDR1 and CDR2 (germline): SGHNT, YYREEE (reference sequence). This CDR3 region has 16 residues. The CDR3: CASSEEVLAAKETQYF. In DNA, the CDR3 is TGTGCCAGCAGCGAAGAGGTTCTAGCGGCAAAAGAGACCCAGTACTTC. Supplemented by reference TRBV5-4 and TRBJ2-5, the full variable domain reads ETGVTQSPTHLIKTRGQQVTLRCSSQSGHNTVSWYQQALGQGPQFIFQYYREEENGRGNFPPRFSGLQFPNYSSELNVNALELDDSALYLCASSEEVLAAKETQYFGPGTRLLVL.

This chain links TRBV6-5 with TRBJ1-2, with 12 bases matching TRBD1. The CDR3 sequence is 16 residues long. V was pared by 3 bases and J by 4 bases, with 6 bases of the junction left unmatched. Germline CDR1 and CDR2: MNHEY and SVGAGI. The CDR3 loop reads CASSYRGDRGPYGYTF. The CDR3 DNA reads TGTGCCAGCAGTTATCGGGGGGACAGGGGGCCCTATGGCTACACCTTC.

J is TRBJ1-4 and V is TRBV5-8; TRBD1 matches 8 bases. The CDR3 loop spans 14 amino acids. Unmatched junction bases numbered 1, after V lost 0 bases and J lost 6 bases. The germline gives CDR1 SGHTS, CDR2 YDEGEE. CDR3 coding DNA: TGTGCCAGCAGCTTGGTGGACAGGGATGAAAAACTGTTTTTT. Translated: CASSLVDRDEKLFF.

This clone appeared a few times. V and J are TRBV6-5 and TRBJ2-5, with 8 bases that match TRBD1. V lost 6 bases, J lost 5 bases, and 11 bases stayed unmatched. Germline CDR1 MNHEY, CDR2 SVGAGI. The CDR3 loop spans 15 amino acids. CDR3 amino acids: CASSAFSGGWETQYF. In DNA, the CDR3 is TGTGCCAGCAGCGCATTCTCAGGGGGCTGGGAGACCCAGTACTTC.

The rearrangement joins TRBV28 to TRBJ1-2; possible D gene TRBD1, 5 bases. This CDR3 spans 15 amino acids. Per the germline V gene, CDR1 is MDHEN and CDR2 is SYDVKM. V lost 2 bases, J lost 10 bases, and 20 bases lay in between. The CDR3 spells CASSLVGREGGSYTF. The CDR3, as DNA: TGTGCCAGCAGTTTAGTGGGGCGGGAAGGTGGGTCCTACACCTTC.

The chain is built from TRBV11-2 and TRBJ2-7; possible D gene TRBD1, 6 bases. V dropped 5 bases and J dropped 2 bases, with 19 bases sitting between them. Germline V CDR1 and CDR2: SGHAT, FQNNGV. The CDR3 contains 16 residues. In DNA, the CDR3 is TGTGCCAGCAGCGCCCAGTTGGGGGCCGAGGCCTACGAGCAGTACTTC. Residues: CASSAQLGAEAYEQYF.

DNA of the CDR3: TGTGCCACCAGTGATTCGGAGACAGGGAGCTGGAATGAGCAGTTCTTC. This sequence encodes CATSDSETGSWNEQFF. V is TRBV24-1 and J is TRBJ2-1, with 7 bases that match TRBD1. V lost 2 bases to trimming and J lost 7 bases; unmatched junction nucleotides: 10. Germline loops: CDR1 KGHDR, CDR2 SFDVKD. The CDR3 loop spans 16 amino acids.

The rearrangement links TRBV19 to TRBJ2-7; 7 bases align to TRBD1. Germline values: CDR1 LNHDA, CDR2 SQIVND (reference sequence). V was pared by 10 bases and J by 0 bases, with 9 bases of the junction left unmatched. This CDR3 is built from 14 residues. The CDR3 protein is CATSSGDSSYEQYF. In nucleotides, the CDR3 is TGTGCCACCTCATCAGGGGACAGCTCCTACGAGCAGTACTTC.

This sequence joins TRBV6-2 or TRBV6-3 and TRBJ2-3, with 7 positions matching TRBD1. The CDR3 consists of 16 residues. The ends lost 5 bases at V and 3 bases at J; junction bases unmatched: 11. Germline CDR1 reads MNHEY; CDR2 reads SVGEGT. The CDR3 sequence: CASSRTTGDVTDTQYF. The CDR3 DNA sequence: TGTGCCAGCAGTCGAACAACAGGGGATGTTACAGATACGCAGTATTTT.

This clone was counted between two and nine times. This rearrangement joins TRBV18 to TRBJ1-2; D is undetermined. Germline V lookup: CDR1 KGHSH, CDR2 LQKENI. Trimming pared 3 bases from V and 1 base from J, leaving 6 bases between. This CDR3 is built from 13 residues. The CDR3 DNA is TGTGCCAGCTCACCCCAGGTTAACTATGGCTACACCTTC. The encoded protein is CASSPQVNYGYTF.

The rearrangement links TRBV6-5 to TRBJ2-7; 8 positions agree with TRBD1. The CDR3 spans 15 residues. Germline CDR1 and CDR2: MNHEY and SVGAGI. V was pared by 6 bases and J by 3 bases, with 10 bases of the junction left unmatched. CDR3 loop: CASRRGQGGFYEQYF. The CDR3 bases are TGTGCCAGCAGGCGTGGACAGGGAGGCTTCTACGAGCAGTACTTC.

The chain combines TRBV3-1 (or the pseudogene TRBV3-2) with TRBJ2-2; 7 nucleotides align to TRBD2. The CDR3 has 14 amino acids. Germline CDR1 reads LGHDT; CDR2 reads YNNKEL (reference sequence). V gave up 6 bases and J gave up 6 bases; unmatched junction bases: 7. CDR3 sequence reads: CASRPPRGAGELFF. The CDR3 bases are TGTGCCAGCAGACCCCCTCGGGGGGCCGGGGAGCTGTTTTTT.